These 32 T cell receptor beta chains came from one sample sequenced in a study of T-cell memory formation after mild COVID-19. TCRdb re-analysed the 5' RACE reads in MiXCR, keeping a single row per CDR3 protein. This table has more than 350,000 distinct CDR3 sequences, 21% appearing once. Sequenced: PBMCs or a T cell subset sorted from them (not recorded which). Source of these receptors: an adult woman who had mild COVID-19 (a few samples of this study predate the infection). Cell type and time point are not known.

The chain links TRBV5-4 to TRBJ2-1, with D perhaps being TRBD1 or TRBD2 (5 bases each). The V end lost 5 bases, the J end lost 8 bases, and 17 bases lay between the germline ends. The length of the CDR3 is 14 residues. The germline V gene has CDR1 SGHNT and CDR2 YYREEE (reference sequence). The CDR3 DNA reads TGTGCCAGCAGGGACGGGACGGTAGATGATGAGCAGTTCTTC. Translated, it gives CASRDGTVDDEQFF.

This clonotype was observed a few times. The chain's CDR3 is CASSFASVTEQFF. The CDR3 nucleotides read TGTGCCAGCAGTTTCGCTTCCGTCACTGAGCAGTTCTTC. The chain has TRBV27 and TRBJ2-1, with D uncertain. This CDR3 region has 13 residues. Trimming took 3 bases from V and 9 from J, leaving 12 bases between them. Germline loops: CDR1 MNHEY, CDR2 SMNVEV (reference sequence).

The CDR3 loop is CASIRTSGFKRGEQFF. In nucleotides, the CDR3 is TGTGCCAGCATCCGGACTAGCGGGTTCAAAAGGGGTGAGCAGTTCTTC. The chain carries TRBV27 and TRBJ2-1, with 11 bases matching TRBD2. Per the germline V gene, CDR1 is MNHEY and CDR2 is SMNVEV (reference sequence). Germline trimming cut 7 bases from V and 9 bases from J; bases unmatched to any gene: 14. The CDR3 loop spans 16 amino acids.

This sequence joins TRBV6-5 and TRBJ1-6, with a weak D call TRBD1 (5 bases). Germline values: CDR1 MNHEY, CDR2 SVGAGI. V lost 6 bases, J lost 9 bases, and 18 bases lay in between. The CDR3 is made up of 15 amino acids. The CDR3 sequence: CASRRTGPEGSPLHF. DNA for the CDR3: TGTGCCAGCAGGAGAACGGGACCGGAGGGTTCACCCCTCCACTTT.

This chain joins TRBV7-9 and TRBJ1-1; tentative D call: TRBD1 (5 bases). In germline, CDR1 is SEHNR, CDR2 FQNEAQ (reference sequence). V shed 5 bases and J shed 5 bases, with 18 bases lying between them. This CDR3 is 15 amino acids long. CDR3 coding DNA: TGTGCCAGCAGCCTCCGGGGAGGGGTCGGGACTGAAGCTTTCTTT. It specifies CASSLRGGVGTEAFF. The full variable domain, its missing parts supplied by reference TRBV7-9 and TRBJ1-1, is DTGVSQNPRHKITKRGQNVTFRCDPISEHNRLYWYRQTLGQGPEFLTYFQNEAQLEKSRLLSDRFSAERPKGSFSTLEIQRTEQGDSAMYLCASSLRGGVGTEAFFGQGTRLTVV.

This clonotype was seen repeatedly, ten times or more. The CDR3 coding sequence is TGCGCCAGCAGCGGCACAGGGTCCACAGATACGCAGTATTTT. This translates into CASSGTGSTDTQYF. The V gene is TRBV5-1, the J gene TRBJ2-3, with a possible D match to TRBD1 (6 bases). Trimming shortened V by 4 bases and J by 2 bases, and 11 bases separated the two germline ends. This CDR3 spans 14 amino acids. From germline, CDR1 is SGHRS and CDR2 YFSETQ.

The CDR3 sequence: CASSPGTAPGGETQYF. In DNA form, the CDR3 reads TGTGCCAGCAGCCCAGGGACAGCCCCCGGGGGAGAGACCCAGTACTTC. The chain carries TRBV11-2 and TRBJ2-5, with a weak D call TRBD1 (7 bases). This CDR3 contains 16 residues. V lost 5 bases and J lost 4, with 20 bases in between. Per germline, CDR1 SGHAT and CDR2 FQNNGV.

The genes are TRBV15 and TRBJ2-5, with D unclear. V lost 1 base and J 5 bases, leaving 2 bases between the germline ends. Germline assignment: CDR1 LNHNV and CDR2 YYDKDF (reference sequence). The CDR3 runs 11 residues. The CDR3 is CATSRAETQYF. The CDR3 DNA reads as TGTGCCACCAGCAGAGCGGAGACCCAGTACTTC.

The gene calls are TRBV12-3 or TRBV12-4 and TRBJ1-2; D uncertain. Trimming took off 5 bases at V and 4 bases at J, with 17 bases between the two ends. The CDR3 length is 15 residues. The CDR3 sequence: CASSNPGETGYGYTF. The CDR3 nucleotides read TGTGCCAGCAGTAACCCTGGGGAGACTGGCTATGGCTACACCTTC.

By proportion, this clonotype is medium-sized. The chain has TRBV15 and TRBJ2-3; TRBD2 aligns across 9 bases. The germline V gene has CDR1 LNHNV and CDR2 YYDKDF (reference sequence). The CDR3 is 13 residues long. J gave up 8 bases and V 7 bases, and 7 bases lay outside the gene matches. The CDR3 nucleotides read TGTGCCACCACGGCGGGGGGGCTGGGTACGCAGTATTTT. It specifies CATTAGGLGTQYF. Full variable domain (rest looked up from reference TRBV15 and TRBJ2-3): DAMVIQNPRYQVTQFGKPVTLSCSQTLNHNVMYWYQQKSSQAPKLLFHYYDKDFNNEADTPDNFQSRRPNTSFCFLDIRSPGLGDTAMYLCATTAGGLGTQYFGPGTRLTVL.

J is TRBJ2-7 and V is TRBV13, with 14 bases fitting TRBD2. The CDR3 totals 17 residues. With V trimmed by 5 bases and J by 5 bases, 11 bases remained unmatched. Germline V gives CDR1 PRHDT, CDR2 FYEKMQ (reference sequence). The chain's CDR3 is CASSPSGTSGSRNEQYF. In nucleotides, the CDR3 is TGTGCCAGCAGCCCCTCCGGGACTAGCGGGAGTCGAAACGAGCAGTACTTC.

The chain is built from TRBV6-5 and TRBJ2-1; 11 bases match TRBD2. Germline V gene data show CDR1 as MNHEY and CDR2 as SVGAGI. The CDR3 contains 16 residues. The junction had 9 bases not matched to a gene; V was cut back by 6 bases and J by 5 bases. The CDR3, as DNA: TGTGCCAGCAGGCTATTAGCGGGGGGGTTCAACAATGAGCAGTTCTTC. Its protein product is CASRLLAGGFNNEQFF.

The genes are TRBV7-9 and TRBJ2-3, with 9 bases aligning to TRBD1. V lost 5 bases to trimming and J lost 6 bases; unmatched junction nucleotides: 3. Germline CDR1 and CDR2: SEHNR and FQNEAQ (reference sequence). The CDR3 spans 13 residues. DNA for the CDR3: TGTGCCAGCAGCCGGACAGGGGTGGATACGCAGTATTTT. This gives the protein CASSRTGVDTQYF.

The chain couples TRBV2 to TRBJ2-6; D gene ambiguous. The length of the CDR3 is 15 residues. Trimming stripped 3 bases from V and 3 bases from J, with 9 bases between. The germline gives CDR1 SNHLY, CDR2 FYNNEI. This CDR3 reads CASSESQVGANVLTF. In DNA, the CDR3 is TGTGCCAGCAGTGAGTCGCAGGTTGGGGCCAACGTCCTGACTTTC. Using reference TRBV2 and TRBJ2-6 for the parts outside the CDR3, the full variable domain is EPEVTQTPSHQVTQMGQEVILRCVPISNHLYFYWYRQILGQKVEFLVSFYNNEISEKSEIFDDQFSVERPDGSNFTLKIRSTKLEDSAMYFCASSESQVGANVLTFGAGSRLTVL.

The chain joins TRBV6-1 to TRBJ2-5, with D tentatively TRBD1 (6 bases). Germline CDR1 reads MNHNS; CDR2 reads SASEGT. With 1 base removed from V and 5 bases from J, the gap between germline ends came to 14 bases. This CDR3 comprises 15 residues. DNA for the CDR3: TGTGCCAGCAGTGAAGGGGGGCGTCGGTACGAGACCCAGTACTTC. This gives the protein CASSEGGRRYETQYF.

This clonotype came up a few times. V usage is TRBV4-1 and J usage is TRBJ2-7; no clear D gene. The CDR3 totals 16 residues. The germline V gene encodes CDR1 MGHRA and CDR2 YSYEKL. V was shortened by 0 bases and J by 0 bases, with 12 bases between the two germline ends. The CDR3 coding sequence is TGCGCCAGCAGCCAAGATCTGTCGGAAAGCTCCTACGAGCAGTACTTC. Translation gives CASSQDLSESSYEQYF.

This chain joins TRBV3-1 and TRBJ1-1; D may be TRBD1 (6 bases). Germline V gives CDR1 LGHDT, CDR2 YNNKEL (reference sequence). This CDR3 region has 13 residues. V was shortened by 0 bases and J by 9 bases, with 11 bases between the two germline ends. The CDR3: CASSQESRGKAFF. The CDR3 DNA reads TGTGCCAGCAGCCAAGAATCCAGGGGAAAAGCTTTCTTT.

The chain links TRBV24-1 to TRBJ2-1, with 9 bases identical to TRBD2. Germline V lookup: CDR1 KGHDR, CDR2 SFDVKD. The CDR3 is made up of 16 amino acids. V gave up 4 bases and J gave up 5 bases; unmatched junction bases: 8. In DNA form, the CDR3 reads TGTGCCACCAGTGACCCCACTAGCGGGTTAAACAATGAGCAGTTCTTC. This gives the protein CATSDPTSGLNNEQFF.

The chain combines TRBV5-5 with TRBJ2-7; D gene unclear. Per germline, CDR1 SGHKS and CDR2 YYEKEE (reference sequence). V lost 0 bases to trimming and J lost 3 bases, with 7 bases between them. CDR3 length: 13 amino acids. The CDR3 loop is CASSLEDDYEQYF. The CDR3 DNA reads TGTGCCAGCAGCTTGGAGGACGACTACGAGCAGTACTTC.

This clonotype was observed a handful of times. The CDR3 DNA follows: TGTGCCAGCAGCCTAGGGACTAGCGGTTGGATGGGCTCCTACAATGAGCAGTTCTTC. Encoded protein: CASSLGTSGWMGSYNEQFF. The V and J genes are TRBV7-8 and TRBJ2-1, with 11 bases fitting TRBD2. CDR3 length: 19 residues. Trimming cost V 5 bases and J 0 bases; bases outside gene matches: 12. CDR1 SGHVS and CDR2 FQNEAQ come from the germline V gene. Looking up the rest from reference TRBV7-8 and TRBJ2-1 gives the full variable domain: GAGVSQSPRYKVAKRGQDVALRCDPISGHVSLFWYQQALGQGPEFLTYFQNEAQLDKSGLPSDRFFAERPEGSVSTLKIQRTQQEDSAVYLCASSLGTSGWMGSYNEQFFGPGTRLTVL.

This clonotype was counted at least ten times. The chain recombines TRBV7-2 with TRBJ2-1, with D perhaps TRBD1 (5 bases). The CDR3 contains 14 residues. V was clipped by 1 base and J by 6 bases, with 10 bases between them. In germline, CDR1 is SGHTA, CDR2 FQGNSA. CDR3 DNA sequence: TGTGCCAGCAGCTTAGTGGGGCCGGGCAATGAGCAGTTCTTC. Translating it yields CASSLVGPGNEQFF. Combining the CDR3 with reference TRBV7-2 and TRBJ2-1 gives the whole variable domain GAGVSQSPSNKVTEKGKDVELRCDPISGHTALYWYRQSLGQGLEFLIYFQGNSAPDKSGLPSDRFSAERTGGSVSTLTIQRTQQEDSAVYLCASSLVGPGNEQFFGPGTRLTVL.

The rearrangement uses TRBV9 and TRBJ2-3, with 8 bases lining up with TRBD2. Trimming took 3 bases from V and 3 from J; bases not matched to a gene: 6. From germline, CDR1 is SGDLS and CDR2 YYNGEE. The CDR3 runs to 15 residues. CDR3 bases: TGTGCCAGCAGCGCGGGACTAGACAAGACAGATACGCAGTATTTT. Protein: CASSAGLDKTDTQYF.

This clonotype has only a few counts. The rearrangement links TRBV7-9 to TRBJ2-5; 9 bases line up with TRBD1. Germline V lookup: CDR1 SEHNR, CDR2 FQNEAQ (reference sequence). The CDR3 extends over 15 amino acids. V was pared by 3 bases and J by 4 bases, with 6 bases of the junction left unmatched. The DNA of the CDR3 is TGTGCCAGCAGCTTGACCGGGACAGGGAGAGAGACCCAGTACTTC. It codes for CASSLTGTGRETQYF.

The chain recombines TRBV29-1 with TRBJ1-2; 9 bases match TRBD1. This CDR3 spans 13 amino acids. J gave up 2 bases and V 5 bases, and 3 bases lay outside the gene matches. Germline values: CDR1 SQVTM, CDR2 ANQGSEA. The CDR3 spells CSVSTGGNYGYTF. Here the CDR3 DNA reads TGCAGCGTTAGTACAGGGGGCAACTATGGCTACACCTTC.

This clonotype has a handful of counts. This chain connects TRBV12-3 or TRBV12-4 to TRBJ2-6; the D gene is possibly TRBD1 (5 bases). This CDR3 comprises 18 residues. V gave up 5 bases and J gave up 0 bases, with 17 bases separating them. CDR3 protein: CASSGQLQVRSGANVLTF. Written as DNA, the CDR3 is TGTGCCAGCAGTGGTCAGCTACAGGTTCGCTCTGGGGCCAACGTCCTGACTTTC.

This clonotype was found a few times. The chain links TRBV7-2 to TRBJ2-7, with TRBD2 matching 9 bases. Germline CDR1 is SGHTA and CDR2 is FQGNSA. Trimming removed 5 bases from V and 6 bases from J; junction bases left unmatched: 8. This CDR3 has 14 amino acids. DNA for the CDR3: TGTGCCAGCAGCCAAGCTAGCGGGAATGCCGAGCAGTACTTC. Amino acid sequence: CASSQASGNAEQYF.

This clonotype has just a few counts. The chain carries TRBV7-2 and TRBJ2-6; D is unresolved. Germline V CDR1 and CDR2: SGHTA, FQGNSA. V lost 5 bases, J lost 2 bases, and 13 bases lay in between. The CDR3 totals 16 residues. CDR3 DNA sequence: TGTGCCAGCAGCCCCCAAAGGGTGGCTGGGGCCAACGTCCTGACTTTC. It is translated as CASSPQRVAGANVLTF.

The CDR3 here is CASSVESYGGSYNSPLHF. DNA of the CDR3: TGTGCCAGCAGCGTAGAGAGTTATGGGGGGTCCTATAATTCACCCCTCCACTTT. The gene calls are TRBV9 and TRBJ1-6; perhaps TRBD1 as D (5 bases). The CDR3 totals 18 residues. The V gene lost 0 bases and the J gene lost 1 base, with 14 bases spanning the gap. Germline V gene lookup returns CDR1 SGDLS and CDR2 YYNGEE.

The CDR3 bases are TGTGCCAGCTCACCCCCCGGGGCCCTCCTCCTGCATGAGCAGTTCTTC. This translates into CASSPPGALLLHEQFF. The genes are TRBV18 and TRBJ2-1; D assignment may be TRBD1 or TRBD2 (5 bases each). CDR1 is KGHSH and CDR2 is LQKENI in the germline V gene. V lost 3 bases to trimming and J lost 8 bases, with 20 bases between them. This CDR3 region has 16 residues.

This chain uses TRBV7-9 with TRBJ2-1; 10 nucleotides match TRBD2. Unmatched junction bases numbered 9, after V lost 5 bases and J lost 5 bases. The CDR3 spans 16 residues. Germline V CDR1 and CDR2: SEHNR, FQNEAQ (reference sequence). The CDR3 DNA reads TGTGCCAGCAGCCTCCGGACTAGCGGAGATCACAATGAGCAGTTCTTC. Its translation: CASSLRTSGDHNEQFF.

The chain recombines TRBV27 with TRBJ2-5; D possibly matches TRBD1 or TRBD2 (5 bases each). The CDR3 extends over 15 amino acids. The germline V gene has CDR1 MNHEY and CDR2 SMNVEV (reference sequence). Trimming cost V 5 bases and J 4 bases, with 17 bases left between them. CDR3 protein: CASSLRDGGLETQYF. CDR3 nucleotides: TGTGCCAGCAGTCTCCGGGACGGCGGATTAGAGACCCAGTACTTC.

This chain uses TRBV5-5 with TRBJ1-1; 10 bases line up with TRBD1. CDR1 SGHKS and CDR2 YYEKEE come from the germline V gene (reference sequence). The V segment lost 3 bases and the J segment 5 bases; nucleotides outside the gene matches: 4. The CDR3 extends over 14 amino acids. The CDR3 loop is CASSWWTGGTEAFF. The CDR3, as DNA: TGTGCCAGCAGCTGGTGGACAGGGGGGACTGAAGCTTTCTTT.